This TCR beta chain is from a study of T cells after yellow fever vaccination. At least ten counts were recorded for this clonotype. Its antigen remains unknown. Trimming removed 7 bases from V and 8 bases from J, with 17 bases in between. The CDR3 contains 12 residues. Germline CDR1 and CDR2: SQVTM and ANQGSEA. MiXCR, applied by TCRdb to the 5' RACE reads, yields one record per CDR3 protein. The data contain about 350,000 distinct CDR3 sequences, under 15% of them singletons. Whole-study findings and limits: A large majority of primary-vaccination clones showed up again after the booster (about 97% CD4, approximately 90% CD8).

The V gene is TRBV29-1, the J gene TRBJ1-2, with D uncertain. The sequence was obtained from a man younger than 35 who received the YFV17D yellow fever vaccine. This material consisted of CD4+ T cells sorted from PBMCs, taken 15 days after the yellow fever booster vaccination. The CDR3 region is CSAEGRLRGYTF. CDR3 coding DNA: TGCAGCGCCGAAGGCCGCCTGAGAGGCTACACCTTC.